This T cell receptor beta chain was recovered during a study of CD8 T cells in ankylosing spondylitis. General study findings and limits: Reports of some motif variants in reactive arthritis synovial fluid and blood predate this one. Disease-associated clones were reportedly significantly overrepresented in matched ankylosing spondylitis synovial fluid. Roughly eight highly homologous variants made up a TCR beta motif that seemed to typify ankylosing spondylitis blood.

A few counts support this clonotype. Its antigen is currently unknown. Looked up from germline, CDR1 is LGHNA and CDR2 is YSLEER. Trimming took off 0 bases at V and 5 bases at J, with 14 bases between the two ends. This CDR3 is 16 amino acids long. As the method for making TCR beta libraries, quantitative 5'-RACE with molecular barcodes was used. TCRdb reprocessed the 5' RACE reads via MiXCR and lists one record per CDR3 protein. The table shows some 240,000 distinct CDR3 sequences, with roughly 18% occurring only once. The V gene is TRBV4-3, the J gene TRBJ2-1; D is perhaps TRBD2 (5 bases). Source material: blood, either unsorted or a sorted T cell fraction (not recorded which). This sequence originates from a male donor with ankylosing spondylitis or in good health (not recorded which). CDR3 loop: CASSQERVMGDNEQFF. CDR3 nucleotides: TGCGCCAGCAGCCAAGAAAGGGTAATGGGAGACAATGAGCAGTTCTTC.